This TCR beta chain is from a study of shared clonotypes between healthy human individuals. Findings of the study overall: Clonotype sharing across donors was expected to vary with sequencing depth. Researchers sampled blood only, noting tissue repertoires likely differ.

On this clone itself: Its antigen remains unknown.

The germline V and J ends were trimmed by 1 base and 3 bases, with 7 bases remaining between them. The CDR3 has 13 residues. Germline CDR1 SGHTA, CDR2 FQGNSA. The genomic DNA of each subset was split evenly across several immunoSEQ plates. Authors' analysis steps: ImmunoSEQ output held junction-only sequences without quality scores, so filtering differed. Repertoires were generated with immunoSEQ multiplex PCR, while TCRdb's copy carries only in-frame clones and drops some. V and J calls and clone size are given by that table; D and trimming were obtained from the DNA. The table shows about 520,000 clones, with approximately 80% occurring only once.

Sequencing was carried out using PBMCs. The clonotype was recovered from a woman aged 40 to 50 in good health. Some clones in this sample may be carry-over from other donors' samples. The V gene is TRBV7-2, the J gene TRBJ2-7; D may be TRBD1 (6 bases). The CDR3 coding sequence is TGTGCCAGCAGCTTAGTGGGACACTACGAGCAGTACTTC. It translates to CASSLVGHYEQYF.